These 21 T cell receptor beta chains were sequenced from one sample in a study of cytomegalovirus exposure and HLA in healthy donors. The protocol was immunoSEQ multiplex PCR, while the TCRdb copy is restricted to in-frame clones and leaves out a portion. The table lists around 150,000 clones, approximately 90% of them singletons, with roughly 3% in the top ten. Input material: PBMCs. These receptor sequences come from a man aged 18-30 years in good health and CMV-seronegative.

The chain couples TRBV14 to TRBJ1-2, with D perhaps TRBD1 (5 bases). This CDR3 contains 14 residues. Germline CDR1 SGHDN, CDR2 FVKESK. V dropped 3 bases and J dropped 6 bases, with 14 bases sitting between them. The CDR3 loop reads CASSHRAGRNGYTF. The CDR3 region has the DNA TGTGCCAGCAGCCACAGGGCAGGCCGAAATGGCTACACCTTC.

On this clone: Other DNA sequences within the sample encode an identical CDR3. V and J are TRBV30 and TRBJ2-3; D is ambiguous. Per germline, CDR1 GTSNPN and CDR2 SVGIG (reference sequence). CDR3 length equals 11 residues. Between the trimmed V and J ends, which lost 1 base and 5 bases, there was a span of 4 bases. Written as DNA, the CDR3 is TGTGCCTGGAGTGGAGGAGATACGCAGTATTTT. Translating gives CAWSGGDTQYF. The full variable domain, rest sourced from reference TRBV30 and TRBJ2-3, is SQTIHQWPATLVQPVGSPLSLECTVEGTSNPNLYWYRQAAGRGLQLLFYSVGIGQISSEVPQNLSASRPQDRQFILSSKKLLLSDSGFYLCAWSGGDTQYFGPGTRLTVL.

This chain links TRBV27 with TRBJ1-3; the D is unclear. The V gene lost 5 bases and the J gene lost 4 bases, with 15 bases spanning the gap. This CDR3 is built from 15 residues. Germline CDR1 reads MNHEY; CDR2 reads SMNVEV (reference sequence). The chain's CDR3 is CASSPYRQVGNTIYF. CDR3 DNA sequence: TGTGCCAGCAGTCCCTACCGGCAGGTGGGAAACACCATATATTTT.

The rearrangement joins TRBV19 to TRBJ2-1, with D perhaps TRBD2 (6 bases). V was pared by 4 bases and J by 7 bases, with 17 bases between. Germline V CDR1 and CDR2: LNHDA, SQIVND (reference sequence). The CDR3 length is 15 residues. In DNA form, the CDR3 reads TGTGCCAGTAGTACCGGGGAGGTCGGACGGAATGAGCAGTTCTTC. It yields the protein CASSTGEVGRNEQFF.

This clone was picked up a small number of times. The rearrangement joins TRBV19 to TRBJ1-2; D remains ambiguous. The length of the CDR3 is 12 residues. The germline V gene has CDR1 LNHDA and CDR2 SQIVND (reference sequence). Trimming stripped 5 bases from V and 2 bases from J, with 6 bases between. CDR3 bases: TGTGCCAGTAGTCCCCTCAACTATGGCTACACCTTC. Encoded protein: CASSPLNYGYTF.

The J gene is TRBJ1-2, the V gene TRBV5-1; no clear D gene. Trimming pared 0 bases from V and 0 bases from J, leaving 18 bases between. Germline CDR1 and CDR2: SGHRS and YFSETQ. This CDR3 is 18 amino acids long. The CDR3 spells CASSLDSQLSHTNYGYTF. Written as DNA, the CDR3 is TGCGCCAGCAGCTTGGACTCTCAACTTTCCCATACTAACTATGGCTACACCTTC.

DNA for the CDR3: TGTGCCAGCAGCCAAGAGTTGGGGGGAGAAAAACTGTTTTTT. Protein product: CASSQELGGEKLFF. The J gene is TRBJ1-4, the V gene TRBV4-2, with a possible D match to TRBD1 (5 bases). Germline lookup yields CDR1 LGHNA and CDR2 YNFKEQ. V lost 0 bases and J lost 8, with 10 bases in between. CDR3 length equals 14 residues.

This chain uses TRBV5-1 with TRBJ1-1; possibly TRBD1 for D (6 bases). V dropped 5 bases and J dropped 7 bases, with 18 bases sitting between them. This CDR3 is 14 amino acids long. CDR1 and CDR2 (germline): SGHRS, YFSETQ. This CDR3 is CASRLDSPIDEAFF. CDR3 nucleotide sequence: TGCGCCAGCAGGCTGGACAGTCCAATCGATGAAGCTTTCTTT.

This clone was detected only a few times. The chain couples TRBV6-1 to TRBJ1-5; D is perhaps TRBD1 (5 bases). V gave up 4 bases and J gave up 7 bases, with 14 bases separating them. Germline assignment: CDR1 MNHNS and CDR2 SASEGT. CDR3 size: 14 residues. This chain's CDR3 is CASSGPQVGQPQHF. CDR3 coding DNA: TGTGCCAGCAGTGGACCACAGGTTGGGCAGCCCCAGCATTTT.

This clone has only a few counts. The chain employs TRBV11-2 and TRBJ1-5; TRBD1 might be the D (5 bases). The germline CDR1 and CDR2 sequences are SGHAT and FQNNGV. Trimming took 4 bases from V and 5 from J, leaving 12 bases between them. The CDR3 extends over 14 amino acids. CDR3 in amino acids: CASSSQGTYQPQHF. The CDR3 nucleotides read TGTGCCAGCAGCTCTCAGGGCACTTATCAGCCCCAGCATTTT.

This clone was picked up a small number of times. The chain is built from TRBV27 and TRBJ2-1; 7 positions agree with TRBD1. CDR3 length: 15 amino acids. Germline V gives CDR1 MNHEY, CDR2 SMNVEV (reference sequence). V shed 5 bases, J shed 4 bases, and the junction held 8 bases outside the gene matches. CDR3: CASSPTGMSYNEQFF. DNA for the CDR3: TGTGCCAGCAGTCCGACAGGGATGTCTTACAATGAGCAGTTCTTC.

This chain connects TRBV19 to TRBJ2-1; the match to TRBD2 covers 8 bases. The ends lost 4 bases at V and 3 bases at J; junction bases unmatched: 5. This CDR3 has 15 residues. The V gene's germline CDR1 is LNHDA and CDR2 SQIVND (reference sequence). This CDR3 reads CASSTSGLDYNEQFF. In DNA, the CDR3 is TGTGCCAGTAGTACGTCGGGACTAGACTACAATGAGCAGTTCTTC. The full variable domain, its missing parts supplied by reference TRBV19 and TRBJ2-1, is DGGITQSPKYLFRKEGQNVTLSCEQNLNHDAMYWYRQDPGQGLRLIYYSQIVNDFQKGDIAEGYSVSREKKESFPLTVTSAQKNPTAFYLCASSTSGLDYNEQFFGPGTRLTVL.

The chain has TRBV2 and TRBJ1-1, with TRBD1 identical over 10 bases. The junction had 1 base not matched to a gene; V was cut back by 5 bases and J by 10 bases. The CDR3 covers 11 residues. Germline lookup yields CDR1 SNHLY and CDR2 FYNNEI. The CDR3, as DNA: TGTGCCAGCAGTTGGACAGGGGGAGCTTTCTTT. Amino acid sequence: CASSWTGGAFF. The variable domain in full, with the rest retrieved from reference TRBV2 and TRBJ1-1, is EPEVTQTPSHQVTQMGQEVILRCVPISNHLYFYWYRQILGQKVEFLVSFYNNEISEKSEIFDDQFSVERPDGSNFTLKIRSTKLEDSAMYFCASSWTGGAFFGQGTRLTVV.

The V gene is TRBV28, the J gene TRBJ2-2; a possible D gene is TRBD2 (7 bases). V lost 4 bases, J lost 6 bases, and 15 bases lay in between. Germline CDR1 MDHEN, CDR2 SYDVKM. The CDR3 is 15 amino acids. The CDR3 bases are TGTGCCAGCAGTTCCCCTGGGGGGGCATCCGGGGAGCTGTTTTTT. Translating it yields CASSSPGGASGELFF.

In its sample, this clone was seen a few times. V usage is TRBV4-1 and J usage is TRBJ1-2, with D perhaps TRBD1 (5 bases). Per germline, CDR1 MGHRA and CDR2 YSYEKL. The CDR3 spans 14 residues. V was shortened by 4 bases and J by 7 bases, with 16 bases between the two germline ends. CDR3 residues: CASSPKTERGGYTF. The CDR3 nucleotides are TGCGCCAGCAGCCCCAAGACAGAACGTGGTGGCTACACCTTC.

The chain employs TRBV4-1 and TRBJ1-6; D is unresolved. Germline loops: CDR1 MGHRA, CDR2 YSYEKL. This CDR3 has 14 residues. V gave up 6 bases and J gave up 5 bases, with 11 bases separating them. CDR3 coding DNA: TGCGCCAGCAGTCAAACATCGAATAATTCACCCCTCCACTTT. Its protein product is CASSQTSNNSPLHF.

This chain connects TRBV14 to TRBJ1-2, with a tentative D call TRBD1 (5 bases). There are 15 residues in the CDR3. V dropped 4 bases and J dropped 1 base, with 13 bases sitting between them. Germline assignment: CDR1 SGHDN and CDR2 FVKESK. CDR3 loop: CASSPRTIDNYGYTF. The CDR3 nucleotides are TGTGCCAGCAGCCCCCGGACAATCGATAACTATGGCTACACCTTC.

The chain employs TRBV11-2 and TRBJ2-7, with D unclear. Germline V gene data show CDR1 as SGHAT and CDR2 as FQNNGV. The V gene lost 3 bases and the J gene lost 6 bases, with 6 bases spanning the gap. This CDR3 is built from 11 residues. In DNA, the CDR3 is TGTGCCAGCAGCTTTTCCAGCGAGCAGTACTTC. Translating it yields CASSFSSEQYF.

Only a few counts were recorded for this clone. This chain uses TRBV2 with TRBJ2-2, with D uncertain. CDR1 is SNHLY, CDR2 FYNNEI, per germline. The CDR3 sequence is 12 residues long. V was cut by 9 bases and J by 7 bases, with 12 bases left in between. CDR3 protein: CASEIVSGELFF. The CDR3 DNA follows: TGTGCCAGTGAAATCGTGAGCGGGGAGCTGTTTTTT.

This clone has just one count. V usage is TRBV27 and J usage is TRBJ2-4; 12 bases match TRBD2. This CDR3 spans 21 amino acids. CDR1 and CDR2 from the germline V gene are MNHEY and SMNVEV (reference sequence). The trim removed 5 bases at V and 1 base at J, leaving 18 bases unmatched. The CDR3 reads CASSGVGEGLAGNGAKNIQYF. The CDR3 nucleotides read TGTGCCAGCAGTGGGGTCGGTGAAGGACTAGCGGGAAACGGGGCCAAAAACATTCAGTACTTC.

The chain joins TRBV21-1 to TRBJ2-2; TRBD2, the table's D call, lacks a check against the DNA. TRBV21-1 is designated a pseudogene. The CDR3 length is 13 residues. The chain's CDR3 is CASSKRPGGELFF. The CDR3 coding sequence is TGTGCCAGCAGCAAACGGCCCGGGGGGGAGCTGTTTTTT.